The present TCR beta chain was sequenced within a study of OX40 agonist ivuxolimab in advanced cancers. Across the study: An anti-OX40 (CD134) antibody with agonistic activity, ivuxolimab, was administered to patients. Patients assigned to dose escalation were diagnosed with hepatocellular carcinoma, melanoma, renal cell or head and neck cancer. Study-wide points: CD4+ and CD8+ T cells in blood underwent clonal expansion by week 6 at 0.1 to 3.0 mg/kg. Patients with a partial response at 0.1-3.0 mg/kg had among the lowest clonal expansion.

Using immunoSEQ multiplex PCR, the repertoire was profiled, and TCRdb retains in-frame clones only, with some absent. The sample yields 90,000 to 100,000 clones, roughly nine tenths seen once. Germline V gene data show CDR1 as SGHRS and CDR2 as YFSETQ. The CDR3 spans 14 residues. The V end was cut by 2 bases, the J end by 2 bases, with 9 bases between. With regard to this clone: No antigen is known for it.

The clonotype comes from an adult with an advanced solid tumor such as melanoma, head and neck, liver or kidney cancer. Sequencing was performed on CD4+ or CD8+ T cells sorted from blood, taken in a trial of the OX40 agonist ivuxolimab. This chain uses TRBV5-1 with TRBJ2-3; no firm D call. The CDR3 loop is CASSFNSPTDTQYF. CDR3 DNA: TGCGCCAGCAGCTTTAATAGCCCCACAGATACGCAGTATTTT.